This T cell receptor (beta chain) was sequenced during a study of beta chain features in type 1 diabetes. Only one heparinised blood draw was taken per donor, and its volume averaged around 120 mL. Study-level findings and limits: The question left open here concerned HLA type influencing TCRB rearrangement.

This clone turned up a few times. Its antigen is still unknown. Every bit of the isolated RNA underwent reverse transcription, so sequencing read expressed TCRB transcripts. There were 3.5 million or so reads on average in the naive, central memory and regulatory T cell samples. The method was immunoSEQ multiplex PCR; TCRdb's version includes in-frame clones alone and lacks a portion of them. The sample comprises some 400,000 clones, more than 13% of which are singletons, and around 0.02% rests with the top ten. Germline lookup yields CDR1 LGHNT and CDR2 FRNRAP. The length of the CDR3 is 13 residues. The germline V and J ends were trimmed by 0 bases and 7 bases, with 7 bases remaining between them.

The specimen sequenced was naive CD4+ T cells from blood. The sequence derives from a woman aged 18-30 years in good health. The chain recombines TRBV12-5 with TRBJ2-1; D unclear. CDR3 bases: TGTGCTAGTGGTTTGGTGGCGGAAAATGAGCAGTTCTTC. Its protein is CASGLVAENEQFF.